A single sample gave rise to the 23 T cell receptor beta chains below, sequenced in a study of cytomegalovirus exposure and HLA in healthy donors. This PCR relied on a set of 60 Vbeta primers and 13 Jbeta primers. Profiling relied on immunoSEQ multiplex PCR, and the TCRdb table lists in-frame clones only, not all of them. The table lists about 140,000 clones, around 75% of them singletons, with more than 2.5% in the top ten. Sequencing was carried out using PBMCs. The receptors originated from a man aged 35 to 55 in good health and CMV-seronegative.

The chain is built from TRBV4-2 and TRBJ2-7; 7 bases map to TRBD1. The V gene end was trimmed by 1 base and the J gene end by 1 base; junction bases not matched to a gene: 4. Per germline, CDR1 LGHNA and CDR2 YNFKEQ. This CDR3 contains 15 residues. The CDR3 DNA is TGTGCCAGCAGCCAAGTCCGGGACAGTTCCTACGAGCAGTACGTC. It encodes CASSQVRDSSYEQYV.

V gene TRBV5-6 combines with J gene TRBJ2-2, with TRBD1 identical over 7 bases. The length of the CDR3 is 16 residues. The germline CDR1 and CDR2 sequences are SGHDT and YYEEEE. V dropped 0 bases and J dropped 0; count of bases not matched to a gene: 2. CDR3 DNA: TGTGCCAGCAGCTTGGTGACAGGGTCGAACACCGGGGAGCTGTTTTTT. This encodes CASSLVTGSNTGELFF. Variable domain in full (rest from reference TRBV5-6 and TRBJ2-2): DAGVTQSPTHLIKTRGQQVTLRCSPKSGHDTVSWYQQALGQGPQFIFQYYEEEERQRGNFPDRFSGHQFPNYSSELNVNALLLGDSALYLCASSLVTGSNTGELFFGEGSRLTVL.

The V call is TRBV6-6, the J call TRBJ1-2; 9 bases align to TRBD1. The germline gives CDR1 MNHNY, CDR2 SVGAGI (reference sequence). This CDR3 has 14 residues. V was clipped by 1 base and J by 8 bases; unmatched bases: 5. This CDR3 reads CASSYLDGTGGYTF. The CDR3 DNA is TGTGCCAGCAGTTACTTGGACGGGACAGGGGGCTACACCTTC.

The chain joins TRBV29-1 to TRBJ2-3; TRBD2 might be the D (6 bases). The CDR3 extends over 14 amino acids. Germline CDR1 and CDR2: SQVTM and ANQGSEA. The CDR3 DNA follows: TGCACCTACAGTAGAGGACTACCCACAGATACGCAGTATTTT. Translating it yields CTYSRGLPTDTQYF.

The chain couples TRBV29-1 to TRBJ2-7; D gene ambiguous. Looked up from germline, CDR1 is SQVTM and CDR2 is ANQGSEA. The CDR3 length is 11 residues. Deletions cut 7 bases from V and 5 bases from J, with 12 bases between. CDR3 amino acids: CSGEQWNEQYF. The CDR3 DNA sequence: TGCAGCGGCGAACAGTGGAACGAGCAGTACTTC.

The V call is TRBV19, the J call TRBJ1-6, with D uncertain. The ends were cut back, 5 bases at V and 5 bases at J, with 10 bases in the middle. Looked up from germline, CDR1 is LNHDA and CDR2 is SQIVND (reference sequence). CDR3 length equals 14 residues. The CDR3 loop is CASSATGNNSPLHF. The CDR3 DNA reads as TGTGCCAGTAGTGCCACGGGTAATAATTCACCCCTCCACTTT. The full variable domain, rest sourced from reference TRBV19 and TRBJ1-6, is DGGITQSPKYLFRKEGQNVTLSCEQNLNHDAMYWYRQDPGQGLRLIYYSQIVNDFQKGDIAEGYSVSREKKESFPLTVTSAQKNPTAFYLCASSATGNNSPLHFGNGTRLTVT.

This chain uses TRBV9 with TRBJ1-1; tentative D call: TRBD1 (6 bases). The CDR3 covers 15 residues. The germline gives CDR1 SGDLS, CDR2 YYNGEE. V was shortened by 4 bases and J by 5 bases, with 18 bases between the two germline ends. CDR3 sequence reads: CASSPRGRGLTEAFF. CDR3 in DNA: TGTGCCAGCAGCCCAAGGGGGAGGGGTTTGACTGAAGCTTTCTTT.

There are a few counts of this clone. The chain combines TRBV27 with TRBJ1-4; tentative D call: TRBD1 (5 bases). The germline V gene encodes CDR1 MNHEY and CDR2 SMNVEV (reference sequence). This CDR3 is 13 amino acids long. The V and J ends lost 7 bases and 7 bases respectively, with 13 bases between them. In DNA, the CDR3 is TGTGCCAGCAAGTGGGGCGACGGTGAAAAACTGTTTTTT. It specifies CASKWGDGEKLFF. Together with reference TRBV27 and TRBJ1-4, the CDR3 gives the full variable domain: EAQVTQNPRYLITVTGKKLTVTCSQNMNHEYMSWYRQDPGLGLRQIYYSMNVEVTDKGDVPEGYKVSRKEKRNFPLILESPSPNQTSLYFCASKWGDGEKLFFGSGTQLSVL.

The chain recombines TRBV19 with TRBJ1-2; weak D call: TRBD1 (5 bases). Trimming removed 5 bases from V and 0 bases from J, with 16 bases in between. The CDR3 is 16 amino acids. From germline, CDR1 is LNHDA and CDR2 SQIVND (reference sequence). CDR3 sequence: CASSFGHGGSNYGYTF. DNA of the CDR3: TGTGCCAGTAGTTTCGGACACGGGGGATCTAACTATGGCTACACCTTC.

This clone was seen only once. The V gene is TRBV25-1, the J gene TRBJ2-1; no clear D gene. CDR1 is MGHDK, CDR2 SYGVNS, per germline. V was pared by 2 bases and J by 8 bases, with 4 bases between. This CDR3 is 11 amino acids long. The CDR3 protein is CASSEVYEQFF. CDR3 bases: TGTGCCAGCAGTGAAGTCTATGAGCAGTTCTTC.

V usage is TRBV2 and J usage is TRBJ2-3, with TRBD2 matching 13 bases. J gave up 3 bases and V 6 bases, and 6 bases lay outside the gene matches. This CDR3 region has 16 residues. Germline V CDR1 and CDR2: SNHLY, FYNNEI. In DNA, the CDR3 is TGTGCCAGCAGAGGAACTAGCGGGGGGGCAACAGATACGCAGTATTTT. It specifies CASRGTSGGATDTQYF. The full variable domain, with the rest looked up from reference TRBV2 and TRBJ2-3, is EPEVTQTPSHQVTQMGQEVILRCVPISNHLYFYWYRQILGQKVEFLVSFYNNEISEKSEIFDDQFSVERPDGSNFTLKIRSTKLEDSAMYFCASRGTSGGATDTQYFGPGTRLTVL.

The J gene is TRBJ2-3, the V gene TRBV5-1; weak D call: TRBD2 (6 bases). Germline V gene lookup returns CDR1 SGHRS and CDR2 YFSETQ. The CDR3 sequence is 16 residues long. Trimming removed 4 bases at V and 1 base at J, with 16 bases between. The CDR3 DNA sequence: TGCGCCAGCAGCATAGGGACTGCCTCCGGCACAGATACGCAGTATTTT. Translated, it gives CASSIGTASGTDTQYF.

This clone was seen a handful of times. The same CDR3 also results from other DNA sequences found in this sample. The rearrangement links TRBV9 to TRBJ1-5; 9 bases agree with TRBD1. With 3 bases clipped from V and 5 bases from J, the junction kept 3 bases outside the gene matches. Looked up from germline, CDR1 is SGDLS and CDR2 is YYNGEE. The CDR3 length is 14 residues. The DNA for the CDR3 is TGTGCCAGCAGCGAACAGGGGGCAGATCAGCCCCAGCATTTT. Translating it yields CASSEQGADQPQHF.

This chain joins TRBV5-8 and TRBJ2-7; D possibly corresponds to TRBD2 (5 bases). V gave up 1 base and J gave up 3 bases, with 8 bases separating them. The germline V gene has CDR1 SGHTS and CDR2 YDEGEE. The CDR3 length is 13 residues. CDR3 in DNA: TGTGCCAGCAGCTTGAGACTATTCTACGAGCAGTACTTC. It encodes CASSLRLFYEQYF.

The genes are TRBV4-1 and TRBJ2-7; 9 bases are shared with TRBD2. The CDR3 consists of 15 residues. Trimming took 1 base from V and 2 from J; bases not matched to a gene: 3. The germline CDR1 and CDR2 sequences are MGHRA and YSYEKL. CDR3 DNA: TGCGCCAGCAGCCAAGGTAGCGGGGGCCCCTACGAGCAGTACTTC. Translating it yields CASSQGSGGPYEQYF.

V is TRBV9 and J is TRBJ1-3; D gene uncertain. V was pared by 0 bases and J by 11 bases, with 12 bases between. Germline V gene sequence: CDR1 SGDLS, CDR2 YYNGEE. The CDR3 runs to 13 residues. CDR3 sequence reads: CASSVGNTRAIYF. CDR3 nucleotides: TGTGCCAGCAGCGTAGGCAACACACGGGCCATATATTTT.

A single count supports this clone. The CDR3 coding sequence is TGCGCCAGCAGCCAAGATGGAGGGCTAGGATACGAGCAGTACTTC. Protein: CASSQDGGLGYEQYF. The chain links TRBV4-1 to TRBJ2-7; D might be TRBD2 (6 bases). This CDR3 is built from 15 residues. Germline V gene data show CDR1 as MGHRA and CDR2 as YSYEKL. V lost 0 bases and J lost 4, with 13 bases in between.

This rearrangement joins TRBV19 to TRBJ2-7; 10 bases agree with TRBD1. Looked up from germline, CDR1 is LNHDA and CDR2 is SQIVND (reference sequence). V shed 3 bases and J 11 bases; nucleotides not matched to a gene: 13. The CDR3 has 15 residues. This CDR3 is CASSIPYGTGDRKYF. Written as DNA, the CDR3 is TGTGCCAGTAGTATTCCGTACGGGACAGGGGATAGGAAGTACTTC.

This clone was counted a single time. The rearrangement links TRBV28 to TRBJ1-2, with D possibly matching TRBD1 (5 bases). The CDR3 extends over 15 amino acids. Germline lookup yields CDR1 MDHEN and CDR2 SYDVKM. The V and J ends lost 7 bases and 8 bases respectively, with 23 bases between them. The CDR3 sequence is CASTPTLGQGGGYTF. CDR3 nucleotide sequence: TGTGCCAGCACCCCCACCTTAGGGCAGGGCGGCGGCTACACCTTC.

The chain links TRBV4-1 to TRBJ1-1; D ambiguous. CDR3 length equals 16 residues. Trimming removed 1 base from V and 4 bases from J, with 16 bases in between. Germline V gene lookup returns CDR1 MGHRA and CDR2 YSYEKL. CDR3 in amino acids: CASSQGFEAVGTEAFF. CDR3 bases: TGCGCCAGCAGCCAAGGATTCGAAGCCGTCGGCACTGAAGCTTTCTTT.

In DNA form, the CDR3 reads TGTGCCAGCAGCCTATCAGATACGCAGTATTTT. It codes for CASSLSDTQYF. The chain combines TRBV2 with TRBJ2-3; D not certain. The length of the CDR3 is 11 residues. Per the germline V gene, CDR1 is SNHLY and CDR2 is FYNNEI. Trimming removed 6 bases from V and 4 bases from J, with 5 bases in between.

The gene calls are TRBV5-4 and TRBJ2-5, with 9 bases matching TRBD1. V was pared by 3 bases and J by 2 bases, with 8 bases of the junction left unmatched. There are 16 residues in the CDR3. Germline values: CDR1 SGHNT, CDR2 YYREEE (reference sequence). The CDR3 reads CASSSGQGRIQETQYF. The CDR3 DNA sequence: TGTGCCAGCAGCTCGGGACAGGGCCGGATTCAAGAGACCCAGTACTTC.

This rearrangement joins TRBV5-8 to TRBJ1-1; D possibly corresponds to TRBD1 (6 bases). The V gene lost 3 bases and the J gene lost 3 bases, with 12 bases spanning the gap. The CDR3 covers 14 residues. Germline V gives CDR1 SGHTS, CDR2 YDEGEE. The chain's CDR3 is CASSSEQGYTEAFF. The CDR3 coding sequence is TGTGCCAGCAGCTCGGAACAGGGATACACTGAAGCTTTCTTT.